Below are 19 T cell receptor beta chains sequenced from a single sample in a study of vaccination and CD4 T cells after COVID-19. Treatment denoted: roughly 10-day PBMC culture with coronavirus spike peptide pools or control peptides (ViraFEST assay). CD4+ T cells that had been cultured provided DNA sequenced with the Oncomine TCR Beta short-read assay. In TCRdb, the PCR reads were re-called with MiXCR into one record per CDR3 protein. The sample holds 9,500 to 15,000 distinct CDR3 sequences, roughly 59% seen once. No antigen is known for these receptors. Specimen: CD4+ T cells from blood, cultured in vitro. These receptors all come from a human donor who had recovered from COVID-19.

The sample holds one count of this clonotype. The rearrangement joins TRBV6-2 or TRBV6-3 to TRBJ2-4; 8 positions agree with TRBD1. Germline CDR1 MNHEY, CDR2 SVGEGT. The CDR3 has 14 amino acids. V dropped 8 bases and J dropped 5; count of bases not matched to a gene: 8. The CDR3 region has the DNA TGTGCCAGCTCAATGGACAGGGTGGAAAACATTCAGTACTTC. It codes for CASSMDRVENIQYF.

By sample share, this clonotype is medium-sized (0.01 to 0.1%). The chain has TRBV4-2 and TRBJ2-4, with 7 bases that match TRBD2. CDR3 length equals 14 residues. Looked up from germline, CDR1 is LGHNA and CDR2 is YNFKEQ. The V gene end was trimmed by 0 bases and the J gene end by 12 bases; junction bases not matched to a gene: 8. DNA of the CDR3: TGTGCCAGCAGCCAAGATTCGGCGGGGGAATCTCAGTACTTC. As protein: CASSQDSAGESQYF.

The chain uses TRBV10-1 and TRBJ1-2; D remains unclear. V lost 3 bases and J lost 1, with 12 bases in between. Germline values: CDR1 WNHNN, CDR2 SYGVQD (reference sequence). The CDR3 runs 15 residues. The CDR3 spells CASSDPQDYNYGYTF. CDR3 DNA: TGCGCCAGCAGTGATCCCCAGGACTATAACTATGGCTACACCTTC.

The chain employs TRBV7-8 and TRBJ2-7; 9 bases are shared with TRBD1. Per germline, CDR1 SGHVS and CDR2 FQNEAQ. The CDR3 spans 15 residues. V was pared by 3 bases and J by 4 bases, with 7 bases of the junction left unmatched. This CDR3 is CASSFRGTGFYEQYF. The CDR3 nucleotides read TGTGCCAGCAGCTTCCGCGGGACAGGGTTTTACGAGCAGTACTTC.

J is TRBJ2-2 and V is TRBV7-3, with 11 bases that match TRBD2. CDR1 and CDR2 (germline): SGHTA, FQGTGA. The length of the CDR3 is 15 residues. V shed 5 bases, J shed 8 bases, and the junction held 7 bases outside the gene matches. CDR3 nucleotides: TGTGCCAGCAGCGGGGGACTAGCGGCGGGTGGGGAGCTGTTTTTT. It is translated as CASSGGLAAGGELFF.

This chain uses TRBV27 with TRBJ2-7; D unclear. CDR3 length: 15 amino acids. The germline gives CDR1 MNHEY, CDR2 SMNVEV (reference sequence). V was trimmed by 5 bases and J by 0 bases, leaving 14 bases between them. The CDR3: CASSPERRLSYEQYF. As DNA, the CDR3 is TGTGCCAGCAGTCCAGAGAGGCGCCTCTCCTACGAGCAGTACTTC.

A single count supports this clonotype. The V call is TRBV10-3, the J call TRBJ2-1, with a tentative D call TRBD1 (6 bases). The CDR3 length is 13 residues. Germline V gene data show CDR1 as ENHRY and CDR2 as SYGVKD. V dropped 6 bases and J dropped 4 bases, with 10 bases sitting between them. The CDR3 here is CAISLGHYNEQFF. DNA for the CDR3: TGTGCCATCAGCTTGGGACATTACAATGAGCAGTTCTTC.

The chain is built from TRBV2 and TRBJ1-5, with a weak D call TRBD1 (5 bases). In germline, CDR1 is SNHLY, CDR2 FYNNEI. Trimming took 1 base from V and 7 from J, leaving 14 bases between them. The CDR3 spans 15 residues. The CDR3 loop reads CASSEGAGTGQPQHF. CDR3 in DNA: TGTGCCAGCAGTGAAGGGGCAGGGACGGGGCAGCCCCAGCATTTT.

The CDR3 coding sequence is TGTGCCAGCAGTCCGAGAACGACAGTCAATCAGCCCCAGCATTTT. This translates into CASSPRTTVNQPQHF. This chain uses TRBV28 with TRBJ1-5; maybe TRBD1 (5 bases). The germline V gene encodes CDR1 MDHEN and CDR2 SYDVKM. This CDR3 region has 15 residues. With 5 bases removed from V and 3 bases from J, the gap between germline ends came to 14 bases.

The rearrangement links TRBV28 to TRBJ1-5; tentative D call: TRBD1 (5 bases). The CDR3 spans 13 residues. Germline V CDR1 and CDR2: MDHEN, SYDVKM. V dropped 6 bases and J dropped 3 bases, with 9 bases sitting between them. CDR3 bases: TGTGCCAGCAGCCGGGACCTCAATCAGCCCCAGCATTTT. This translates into CASSRDLNQPQHF.

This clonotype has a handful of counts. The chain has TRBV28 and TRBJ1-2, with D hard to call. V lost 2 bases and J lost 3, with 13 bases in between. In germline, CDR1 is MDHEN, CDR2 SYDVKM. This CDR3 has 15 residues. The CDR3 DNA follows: TGTGCCAGCAGTTTAATAGGATCGCGACACTATGGCTACACCTTC. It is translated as CASSLIGSRHYGYTF.

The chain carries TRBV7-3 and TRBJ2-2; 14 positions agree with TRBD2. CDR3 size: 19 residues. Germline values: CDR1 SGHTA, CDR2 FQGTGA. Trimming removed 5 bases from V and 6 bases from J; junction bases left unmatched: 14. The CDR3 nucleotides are TGTGCCAGCAGCCCAGCCACCCCGACTAGCGGGAGGGGGTCCGGGGAGCTGTTTTTT. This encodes CASSPATPTSGRGSGELFF.

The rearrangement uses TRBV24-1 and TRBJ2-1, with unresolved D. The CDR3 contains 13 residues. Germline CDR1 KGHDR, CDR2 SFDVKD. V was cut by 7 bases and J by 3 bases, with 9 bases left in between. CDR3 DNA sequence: TGTGCCACCAGAGCGTGGGACTACAATGAGCAGTTCTTC. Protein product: CATRAWDYNEQFF.

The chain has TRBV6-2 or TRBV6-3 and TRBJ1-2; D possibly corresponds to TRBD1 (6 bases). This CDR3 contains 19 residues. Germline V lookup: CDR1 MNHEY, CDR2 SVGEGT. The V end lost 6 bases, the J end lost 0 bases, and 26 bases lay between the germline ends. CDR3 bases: TGTGCCAGCAGCCGGGACCCTCGACAGCCAGGGGAAGCTAACTATGGCTACACCTTC. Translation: CASSRDPRQPGEANYGYTF.

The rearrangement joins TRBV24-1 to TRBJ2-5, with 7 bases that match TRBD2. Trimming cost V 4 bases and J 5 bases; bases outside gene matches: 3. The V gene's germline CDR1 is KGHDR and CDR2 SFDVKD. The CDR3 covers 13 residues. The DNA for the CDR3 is TGTGCCACCAGTGACGGGGGGTTGGAGACCCAGTACTTC. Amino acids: CATSDGGLETQYF.

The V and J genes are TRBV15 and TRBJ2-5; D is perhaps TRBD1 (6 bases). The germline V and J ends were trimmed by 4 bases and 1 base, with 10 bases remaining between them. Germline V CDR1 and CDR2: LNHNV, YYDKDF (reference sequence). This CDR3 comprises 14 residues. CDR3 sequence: CATSKGQIQETQYF. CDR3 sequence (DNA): TGTGCCACCAGCAAAGGACAGATCCAAGAGACCCAGTACTTC.

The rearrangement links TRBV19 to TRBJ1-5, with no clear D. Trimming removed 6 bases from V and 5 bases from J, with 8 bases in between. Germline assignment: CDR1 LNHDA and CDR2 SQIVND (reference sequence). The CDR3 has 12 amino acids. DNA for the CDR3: TGTGCCAGTAGCGTCATTCATCAGCCCCAGCATTTT. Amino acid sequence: CASSVIHQPQHF.

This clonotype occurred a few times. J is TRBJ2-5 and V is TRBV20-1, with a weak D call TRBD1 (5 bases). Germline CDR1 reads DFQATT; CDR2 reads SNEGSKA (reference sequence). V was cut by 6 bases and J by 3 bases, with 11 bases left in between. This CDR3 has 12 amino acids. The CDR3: CSANDRKETQYF. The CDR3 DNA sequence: TGCAGTGCGAACGACAGAAAAGAGACCCAGTACTTC.

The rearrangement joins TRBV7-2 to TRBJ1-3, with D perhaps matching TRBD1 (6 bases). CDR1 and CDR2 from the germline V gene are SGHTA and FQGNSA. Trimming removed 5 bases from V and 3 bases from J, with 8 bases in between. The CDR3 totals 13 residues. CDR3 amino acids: CASSVQGGNTIYF. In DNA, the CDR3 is TGTGCCAGCAGCGTACAGGGTGGAAACACCATATATTTT.